The entry below describes one T cell receptor beta chain. CDR3 length: 16 amino acids. Germline CDR1 is LNHDA and CDR2 is SQIVND (reference sequence). V lost 6 bases and J lost 8, with 23 bases in between. This sample was included in a study of blood T cell repertoires in COVID-19. Study details: There were acute and convalescent COVID-19 samples, and they came from the United States, Italy and Spain. T cells, B-cell-depleted T cells, or PBMCs provided the cDNA or gDNA that served as material.

Original processing notes: How many nucleated cells were present was estimated from reference gene primer amplification. Data came from immunoSEQ multiplex PCR; TCRdb stores just in-frame clones and leaves some out. V and J calls and clone size are copied from that table; D and trimming were computed from the DNA. Among some 150,000 clones listed, 88% were seen once. The rearrangement uses TRBV19 and TRBJ2-1; possible D gene TRBD2, 6 bases. Material: peripheral blood. The source is a human donor in a cohort sampled during active COVID-19. In DNA form, the CDR3 reads TGTGCCAGTAGCACTTCGGGACTCAAACTGGGGGATGAGCAGTTCTTC. As protein: CASSTSGLKLGDEQFF.